This section outlines one T cell receptor beta chain sequence together with its context. Its antigen is currently unknown. Genomic DNA acted as the template from which TCR beta VDJ combination and CDR3 sequence profiling were carried out. TCRdb re-derived calls from the reads in MiXCR, one entry per CDR3 protein. There are roughly 190,000 distinct CDR3 sequences in the sample; about 53% occur only once, and more than 15% lies in the top ten. CDR3 length: 13 amino acids. CDR1 and CDR2 from the germline V gene are SQVTM and ANQGSEA. V was clipped by 7 bases and J by 5 bases, with 17 bases between them. These data come from a study of CD8+CD57+ T cells in acquired aplastic anemia. Study-wide background: Sorting CD4+ and CD8+ cells gave DNA averaging about 3.3 ug.

Findings and limits, study-wide: Patients showed no significant difference from controls in CD8+ Simpson's diversity. The study identified under 30 CD8+ CDR3 sequences shared by patients and controls.

The receptor comes from a human donor in good health, serving as a control. Sequenced material: sorted CD4+, CD8+, or CD8+CD57+ T cells (not recorded which) from PBMCs. J is TRBJ1-1 and V is TRBV29-1; D gene uncertain. CDR3 loop: CSARHLMGTEAFF. The CDR3 bases are TGCAGCGCGAGACACCTGATGGGGACTGAAGCTTTCTTT. Variable domain in full (rest from reference TRBV29-1 and TRBJ1-1): SAVISQKPSRDICQRGTSLTIQCQVDSQVTMMFWYRQQPGQSLTLIATANQGSEATYESGFVIDKFPISRPNLTFSTLTVSNMSPEDSSIYLCSARHLMGTEAFFGQGTRLTVV.